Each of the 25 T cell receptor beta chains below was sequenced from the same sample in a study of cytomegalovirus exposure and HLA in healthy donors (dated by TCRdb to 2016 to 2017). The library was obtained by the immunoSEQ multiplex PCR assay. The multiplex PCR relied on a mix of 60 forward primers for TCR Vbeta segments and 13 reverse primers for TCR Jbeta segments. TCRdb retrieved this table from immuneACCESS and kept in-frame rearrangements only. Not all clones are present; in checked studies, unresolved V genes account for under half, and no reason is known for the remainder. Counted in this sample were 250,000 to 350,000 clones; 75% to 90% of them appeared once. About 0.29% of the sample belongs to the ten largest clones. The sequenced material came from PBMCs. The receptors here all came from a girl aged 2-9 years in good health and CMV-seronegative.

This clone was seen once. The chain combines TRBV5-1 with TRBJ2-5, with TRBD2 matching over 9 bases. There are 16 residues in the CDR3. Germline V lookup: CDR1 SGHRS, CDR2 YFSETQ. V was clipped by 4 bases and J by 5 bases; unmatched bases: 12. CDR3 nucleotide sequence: TGCGCCAGCAGCCTGGCCGTGAAGCGGGAGGCTGAGACCCAGTACTTC. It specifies CASSLAVKREAETQYF.

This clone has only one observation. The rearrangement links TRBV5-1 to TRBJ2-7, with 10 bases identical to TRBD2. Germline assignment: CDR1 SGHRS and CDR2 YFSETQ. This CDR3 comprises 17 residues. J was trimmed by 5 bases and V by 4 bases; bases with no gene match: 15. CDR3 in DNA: TGCGCCAGCAGCCCAACACCTAGCGGGAGAAGGTGGCACGAGCAGTACTTC. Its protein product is CASSPTPSGRRWHEQYF.

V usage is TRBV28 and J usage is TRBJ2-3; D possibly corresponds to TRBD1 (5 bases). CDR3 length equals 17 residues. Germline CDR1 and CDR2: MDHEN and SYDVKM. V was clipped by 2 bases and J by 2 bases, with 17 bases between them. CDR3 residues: CASSLRRRAGNTDTQYF. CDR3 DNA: TGTGCCAGCAGTTTAAGGCGACGGGCAGGGAACACAGATACGCAGTATTTT.

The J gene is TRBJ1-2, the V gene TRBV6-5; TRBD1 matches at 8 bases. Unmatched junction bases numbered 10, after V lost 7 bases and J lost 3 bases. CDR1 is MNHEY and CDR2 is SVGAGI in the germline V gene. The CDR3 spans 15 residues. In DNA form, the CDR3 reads TGTGCCAGCACCTCGACAGGGGATGGAGACTATGGCTACACCTTC. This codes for CASTSTGDGDYGYTF.

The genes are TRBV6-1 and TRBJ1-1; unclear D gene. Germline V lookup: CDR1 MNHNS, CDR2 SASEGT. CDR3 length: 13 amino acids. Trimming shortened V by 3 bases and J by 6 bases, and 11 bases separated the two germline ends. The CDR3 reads CASSESPQPEAFF. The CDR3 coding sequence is TGTGCCAGCAGTGAGAGCCCTCAACCTGAAGCTTTCTTT.

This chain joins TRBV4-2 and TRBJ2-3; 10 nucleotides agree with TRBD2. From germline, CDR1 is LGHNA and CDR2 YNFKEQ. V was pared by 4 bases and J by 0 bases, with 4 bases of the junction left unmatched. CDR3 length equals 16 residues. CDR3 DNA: TGTGCCAGCAGCCCAGCGGGGGGGCCTAGCACAGATACGCAGTATTTT. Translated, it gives CASSPAGGPSTDTQYF.

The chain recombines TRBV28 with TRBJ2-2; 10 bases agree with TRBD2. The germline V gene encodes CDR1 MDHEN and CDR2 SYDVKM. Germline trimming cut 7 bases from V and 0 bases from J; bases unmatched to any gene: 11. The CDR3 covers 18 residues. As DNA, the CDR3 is TGTGCCAGCAAACAAATAGCGGGAGGTACTGCGAACACCGGGGAGCTGTTTTTT. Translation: CASKQIAGGTANTGELFF.

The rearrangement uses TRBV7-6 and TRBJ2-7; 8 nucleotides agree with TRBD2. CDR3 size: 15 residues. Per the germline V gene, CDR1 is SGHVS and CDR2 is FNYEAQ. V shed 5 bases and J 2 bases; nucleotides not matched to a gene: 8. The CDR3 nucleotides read TGTGCCAGCAGCGTAGGACTAGCCTCCCCCTACGAGCAGTACTTC. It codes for CASSVGLASPYEQYF.

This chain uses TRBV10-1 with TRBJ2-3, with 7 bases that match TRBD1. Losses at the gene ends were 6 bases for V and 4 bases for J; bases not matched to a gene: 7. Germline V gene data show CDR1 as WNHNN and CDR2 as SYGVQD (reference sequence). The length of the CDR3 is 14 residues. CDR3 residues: CASSRDRNSDTQYF. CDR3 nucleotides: TGCGCCAGCAGCCGGGACAGAAACTCAGATACGCAGTATTTT.

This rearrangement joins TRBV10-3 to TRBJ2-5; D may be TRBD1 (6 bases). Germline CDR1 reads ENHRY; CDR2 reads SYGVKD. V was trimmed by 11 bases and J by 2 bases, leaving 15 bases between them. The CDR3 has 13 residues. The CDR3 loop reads CAVKAGEQETQYF. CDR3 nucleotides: TGTGCCGTAAAAGCAGGGGAACAAGAGACCCAGTACTTC.

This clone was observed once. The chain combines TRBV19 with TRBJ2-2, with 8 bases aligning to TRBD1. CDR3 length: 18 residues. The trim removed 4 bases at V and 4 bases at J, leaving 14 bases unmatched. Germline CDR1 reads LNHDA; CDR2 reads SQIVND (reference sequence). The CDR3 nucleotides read TGTGCCAGTAGTAATGGGACAGGCCTTCACCATATCACCGGGGAGCTGTTTTTT. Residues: CASSNGTGLHHITGELFF.

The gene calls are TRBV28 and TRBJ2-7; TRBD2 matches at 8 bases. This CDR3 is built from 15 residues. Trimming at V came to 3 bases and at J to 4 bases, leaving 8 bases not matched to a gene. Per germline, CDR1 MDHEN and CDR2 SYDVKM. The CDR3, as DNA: TGTGCCAGCAGTTTCCCCTCTCGCGGGAGGTACGAGCAGTACTTC. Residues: CASSFPSRGRYEQYF.

CDR3 nucleotide sequence: TGTGCCAGCCGGGGGACCGCCCGGCGCGAGCAGTACTTC. Its protein is CASRGTARREQYF. The J gene is TRBJ2-7, the V gene TRBV6-1; D possibly corresponds to TRBD2 (6 bases). Trimming stripped 8 bases from V and 6 bases from J, with 17 bases between. Germline CDR1 and CDR2: MNHNS and SASEGT. This CDR3 region has 13 residues.

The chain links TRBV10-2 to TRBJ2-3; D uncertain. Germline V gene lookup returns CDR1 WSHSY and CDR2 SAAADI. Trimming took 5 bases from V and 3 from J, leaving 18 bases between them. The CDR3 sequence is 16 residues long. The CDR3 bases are TGCGCCAGCAGTCCAGAAGGCAGAAGAGGTACAGATACGCAGTATTTT. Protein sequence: CASSPEGRRGTDTQYF.

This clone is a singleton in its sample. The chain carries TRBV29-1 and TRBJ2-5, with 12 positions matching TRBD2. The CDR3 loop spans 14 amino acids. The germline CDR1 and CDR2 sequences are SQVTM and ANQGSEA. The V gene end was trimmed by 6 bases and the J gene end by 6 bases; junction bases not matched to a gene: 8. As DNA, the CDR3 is TGCAGCGTATTTGGACTAGCGGGGTTAAAGACCCAGTACTTC. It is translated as CSVFGLAGLKTQYF.

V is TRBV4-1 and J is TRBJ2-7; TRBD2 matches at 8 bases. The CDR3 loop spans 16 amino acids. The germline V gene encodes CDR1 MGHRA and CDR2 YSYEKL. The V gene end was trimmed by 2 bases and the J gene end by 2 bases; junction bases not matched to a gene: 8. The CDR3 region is CASSQRGDSGAYEQYF. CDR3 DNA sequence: TGCGCCAGCAGCCAAAGGGGAGATAGCGGGGCCTACGAGCAGTACTTC.

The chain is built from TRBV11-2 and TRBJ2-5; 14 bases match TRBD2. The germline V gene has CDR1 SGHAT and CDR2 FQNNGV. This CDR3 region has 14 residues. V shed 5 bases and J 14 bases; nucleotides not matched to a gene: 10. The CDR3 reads CASSTPGLAGGRYF. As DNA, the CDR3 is TGTGCCAGCAGCACTCCCGGACTAGCGGGAGGACGTTACTTC.

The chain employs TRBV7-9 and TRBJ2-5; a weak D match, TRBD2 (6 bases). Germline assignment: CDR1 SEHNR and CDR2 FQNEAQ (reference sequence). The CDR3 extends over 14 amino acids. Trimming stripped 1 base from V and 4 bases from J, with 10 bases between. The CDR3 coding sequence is TGTGCCAGCAGCTTAGTGCGAGCGGGAGAGACCCAGTACTTC. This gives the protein CASSLVRAGETQYF.

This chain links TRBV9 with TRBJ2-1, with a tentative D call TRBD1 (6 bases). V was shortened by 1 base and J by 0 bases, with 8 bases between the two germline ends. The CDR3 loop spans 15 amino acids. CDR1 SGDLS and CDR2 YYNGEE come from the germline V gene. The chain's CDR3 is CASSVLGGSYNEQFF. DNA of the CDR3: TGTGCCAGCAGCGTATTAGGGGGCTCCTACAATGAGCAGTTCTTC.

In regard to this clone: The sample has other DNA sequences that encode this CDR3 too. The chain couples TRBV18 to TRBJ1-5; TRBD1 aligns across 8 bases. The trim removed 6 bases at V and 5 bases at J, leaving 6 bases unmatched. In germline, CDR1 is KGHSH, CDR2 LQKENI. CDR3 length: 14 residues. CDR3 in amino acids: CASSPGTGDQPQHF. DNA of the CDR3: TGTGCCAGCTCGCCCGGGACAGGAGATCAGCCCCAGCATTTT. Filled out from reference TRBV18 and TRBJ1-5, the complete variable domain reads NAGVMQNPRHLVRRRGQEARLRCSPMKGHSHVYWYRQLPEEGLKFMVYLQKENIIDESGMPKERFSAEFPKEGPSILRIQQVVRGDSAAYFCASSPGTGDQPQHFGDGTRLSIL.

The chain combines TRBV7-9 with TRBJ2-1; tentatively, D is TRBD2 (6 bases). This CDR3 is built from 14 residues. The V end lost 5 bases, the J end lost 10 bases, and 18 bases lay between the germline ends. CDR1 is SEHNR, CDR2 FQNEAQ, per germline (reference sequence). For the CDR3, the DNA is TGTGCCAGCAGCCAGGCCACGGGCCGGGGGGAGCAGTTCTTC. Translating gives CASSQATGRGEQFF.

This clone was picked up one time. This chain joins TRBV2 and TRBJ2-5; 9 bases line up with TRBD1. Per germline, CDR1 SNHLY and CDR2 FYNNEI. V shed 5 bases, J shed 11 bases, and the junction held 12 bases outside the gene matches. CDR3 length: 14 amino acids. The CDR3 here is CASSWEQGAREQYF. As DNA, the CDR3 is TGTGCCAGCAGTTGGGAACAGGGGGCGAGGGAGCAGTACTTC.

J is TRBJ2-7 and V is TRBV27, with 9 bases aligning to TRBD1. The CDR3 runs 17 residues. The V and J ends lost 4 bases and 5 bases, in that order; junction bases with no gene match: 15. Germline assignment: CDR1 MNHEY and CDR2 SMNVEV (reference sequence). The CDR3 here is CASSSGKYRDRAHEQYF. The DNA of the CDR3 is TGTGCCAGCAGTTCGGGGAAGTACCGGGACAGGGCCCACGAGCAGTACTTC.

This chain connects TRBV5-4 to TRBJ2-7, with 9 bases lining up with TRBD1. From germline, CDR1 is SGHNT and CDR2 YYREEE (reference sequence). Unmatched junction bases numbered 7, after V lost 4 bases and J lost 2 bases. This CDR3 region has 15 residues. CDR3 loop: CASSPPDRGPYEQYF. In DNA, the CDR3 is TGTGCCAGCAGCCCCCCGGACAGGGGACCCTACGAGCAGTACTTC.

The CDR3 coding sequence is TGTGCCAGCAGCCCACACTCGGGACAGAGCACAACCTACGAGCAGTACTTC. Protein product: CASSPHSGQSTTYEQYF. The chain uses TRBV7-9 and TRBJ2-7; TRBD1 matches 7 bases. The V and J ends lost 5 bases and 2 bases, in that order; junction bases with no gene match: 15. CDR3 length: 17 residues. Germline loops: CDR1 SEHNR, CDR2 FQNEAQ (reference sequence).